One sample yielded the 9 T cell receptor beta chains listed below, sequenced in a study of OX40 agonist ivuxolimab in advanced cancers. Sequencing used immunoSEQ multiplex PCR; TCRdb keeps in-frame clones, though not all of them. The data contain about 68,000 clones, 75% to 85% of them seen just once; the ten biggest clones take up under 2%. Material: CD4+ or CD8+ T cells sorted from blood, obtained in a trial of the OX40 agonist ivuxolimab. The origin of the receptors is an adult with an advanced solid tumor such as melanoma, head and neck, liver or kidney cancer.

The rearrangement uses TRBV10-3 and TRBJ2-6; 7 bases map to TRBD1. After removal of 10 bases from V and 0 bases from J, the junction contained 9 bases not matched to a gene. Germline-derived CDR1 and CDR2 are ENHRY and SYGVKD. The CDR3 length is 16 residues. The CDR3 sequence is CASRDSLYSGANVLTF. CDR3 in DNA: TGTGCCAGCCGGGACAGCCTTTACTCTGGGGCCAACGTCCTGACTTTC.

This clone was observed a few times. The rearrangement joins TRBV7-8 to TRBJ1-1; 10 bases align to TRBD1. The CDR3 sequence is 16 residues long. The germline gives CDR1 SGHVS, CDR2 FQNEAQ. The ends lost 4 bases at V and 1 base at J; junction bases unmatched: 6. The CDR3 protein is CASSSSWTGGNTEAFF. In DNA, the CDR3 is TGTGCCAGCAGCTCCTCGTGGACAGGGGGGAACACTGAAGCTTTCTTT.

This rearrangement joins TRBV28 to TRBJ2-3, with D perhaps TRBD2 (6 bases). The CDR3 loop spans 13 amino acids. Per germline, CDR1 MDHEN and CDR2 SYDVKM. Trimming took 10 bases from V and 4 from J, leaving 15 bases between them. Here the CDR3 reads CAIAGGVSDTQYF. The CDR3 DNA reads TGTGCCATCGCAGGAGGGGTATCAGATACGCAGTATTTT.

V usage is TRBV4-1 and J usage is TRBJ2-5; 15 bases agree with TRBD2. This CDR3 contains 16 residues. V shed 4 bases and J 2 bases; nucleotides not matched to a gene: 2. Looked up from germline, CDR1 is MGHRA and CDR2 is YSYEKL. CDR3 sequence: CASSRGTSGRQETQYF. The DNA of the CDR3 is TGCGCCAGCAGCCGCGGGACTAGCGGGAGGCAAGAGACCCAGTACTTC.

The V call is TRBV23-1, the J call TRBJ2-7; TRBD1 matches 7 bases. TRBV23-1 is labeled an ORF, and its function is uncertain. Germline trimming cut 4 bases from V and 2 bases from J; bases unmatched to any gene: 14. There are 17 residues in the CDR3. The CDR3 DNA sequence: TGCGCCAGCAGTCCCAACCCTCGACAGGGTGCCCCCTACGAGCAGTACTTC. Encoded protein: CASSPNPRQGAPYEQYF.

The chain couples TRBV7-2 to TRBJ2-7, with unresolved D. Trimming cost V 1 base and J 5 bases, with 12 bases left between them. Germline V gives CDR1 SGHTA, CDR2 FQGNSA. The length of the CDR3 is 14 residues. The CDR3 region has the DNA TGTGCCAGCAGCTTAGATCTACCCCTCAACGAGCAGTACTTC. This translates into CASSLDLPLNEQYF.

J is TRBJ2-1 and V is TRBV30; the D gene is possibly TRBD2 (7 bases). The CDR3 totals 15 residues. Trimming took off 8 bases at V and 6 bases at J, with 23 bases between the two ends. CDR1 is GTSNPN, CDR2 SVGIG, per germline (reference sequence). The CDR3 DNA sequence: TGTGCCGGCCACCCATGGGGGAGGGGGGGCAATGAGCAGTTCTTC. Translation gives CAGHPWGRGGNEQFF. The variable domain in full, with the rest retrieved from reference TRBV30 and TRBJ2-1, is SQTIHQWPATLVQPVGSPLSLECTVEGTSNPNLYWYRQAAGRGLQLLFYSVGIGQISSEVPQNLSASRPQDRQFILSSKKLLLSDSGFYLCAGHPWGRGGNEQFFGPGTRLTVL.

The rearrangement links TRBV10-3 to TRBJ2-3, with 8 bases lining up with TRBD2. J gave up 1 base and V 7 bases, and 1 base lay outside the gene matches. CDR3 length equals 13 residues. Per the germline V gene, CDR1 is ENHRY and CDR2 is SYGVKD. CDR3 sequence: CAIKTSGTDTQYF. The CDR3, as DNA: TGTGCCATCAAGACTAGCGGCACAGATACGCAGTATTTT.

The DNA of the CDR3 is TGTGCCAGCAGCTCTACAGAGTACTATTCACCCCTCCACTTT. Its protein product is CASSSTEYYSPLHF. This chain connects TRBV7-2 to TRBJ1-6; D gene unclear. Looked up from germline, CDR1 is SGHTA and CDR2 is FQGNSA. This CDR3 comprises 14 residues. Trimming pared 4 bases from V and 8 bases from J, leaving 12 bases between.